These 12 T cell receptor beta chains came from one sample sequenced in a study of T cells after yellow fever vaccination. In TCRdb, the 5' RACE reads were re-called with MiXCR into one record per CDR3 protein. The sample yields a few hundred thousand distinct CDR3 sequences, almost 4% seen once. The sequencing here drew on PBMCs, taken 5 days after the yellow fever booster vaccination. The receptor set was obtained from a man aged 18 to 35 who received the YFV17D yellow fever vaccine.

This chain links TRBV29-1 with TRBJ2-7; D remains unclear. Trimming stripped 4 bases from V and 7 bases from J, with 11 bases between. The V gene's germline CDR1 is SQVTM and CDR2 ANQGSEA. The CDR3 spans 11 residues. The CDR3 coding sequence is TGCAGCGTTGGGACCCTCGGGGAGCAGTACTTC. It is translated as CSVGTLGEQYF.

This clonotype was picked up a small number of times. The rearrangement links TRBV12-5 to TRBJ2-7; D is undetermined. The V and J ends lost 6 bases and 2 bases respectively, with 11 bases between them. This CDR3 region has 13 residues. Germline V gives CDR1 LGHNT, CDR2 FRNRAP. DNA of the CDR3: TGTGCTAGTGGGCCGTTAGGCCCCTACGAGCAGTACTTC. Translating gives CASGPLGPYEQYF. The full variable domain, with the rest looked up from reference TRBV12-5 and TRBJ2-7, is DARVTQTPRHKVTEMGQEVTMRCQPILGHNTVFWYRQTMMQGLELLAYFRNRAPLDDSGMPKDRFSAEMPDATLATLKIQPSEPRDSAVYFCASGPLGPYEQYFGPGTRLTVT.

The chain links TRBV7-9 to TRBJ1-6; D remains unclear. CDR3 length: 14 amino acids. Germline CDR1 reads SEHNR; CDR2 reads FQNEAQ (reference sequence). Trimming shortened V by 3 bases and J by 4 bases, and 7 bases separated the two germline ends. The CDR3 nucleotides are TGTGCCAGCAGCTTCCTGACTTATAATTCACCCCTCCACTTT. Protein sequence: CASSFLTYNSPLHF.

This clonotype was seen a few times. The chain carries TRBV3-1 and TRBJ1-6, with D unresolved. The germline V and J ends were trimmed by 0 bases and 9 bases, with 6 bases remaining between them. The CDR3 extends over 13 amino acids. Germline loops: CDR1 LGHDT, CDR2 YNNKEL (reference sequence). CDR3 region: CASSQEAASPLHF. The CDR3 region has the DNA TGTGCCAGCAGCCAAGAGGCGGCTTCACCCCTCCACTTT. Supplemented by reference TRBV3-1 and TRBJ1-6, the full variable domain reads DTAVSQTPKYLVTQMGNDKSIKCEQNLGHDTMYWYKQDSKKFLKIMFSYNNKELIINETVPNRFSPKSPDKAHLNLHINSLELGDSAVYFCASSQEAASPLHFGNGTRLTVT.

At least ten counts were recorded for this clonotype. The V and J genes are TRBV27 and TRBJ2-2; no reliable D call. This CDR3 has 13 amino acids. Germline values: CDR1 MNHEY, CDR2 SMNVEV (reference sequence). V lost 3 bases to trimming and J lost 1 base, with 3 bases between them. For the CDR3, the DNA is TGTGCCAGCAGTTTCGGGAACACCGGGGAGCTGTTTTTT. This gives the protein CASSFGNTGELFF.

This clonotype came up many times. CDR3 bases: TGTGCCAGCAGTCCCCTAGCGGGGGGCCTCCGCGGGGAGCAGTACTTC. It codes for CASSPLAGGLRGEQYF. The V call is TRBV6-2 or TRBV6-3, the J call TRBJ2-7; 11 positions agree with TRBD2. The CDR3 length is 16 residues. In germline, CDR1 is MNHEY, CDR2 SVGEGT. The V gene end was trimmed by 5 bases and the J gene end by 7 bases; junction bases not matched to a gene: 13.

V and J are TRBV2 and TRBJ1-1; D is possibly TRBD1 (6 bases). The CDR3 sequence is 13 residues long. Between the trimmed V and J ends, which lost 1 base and 12 bases, there was a span of 15 bases. CDR1 and CDR2 from the germline V gene are SNHLY and FYNNEI. In DNA form, the CDR3 reads TGTGCCAGCAGTGAAGGGGGGCAGGGAGTAACTTTCTTT. It specifies CASSEGGQGVTFF.

Comments on this clonotype: Germline is not matched at one junction end, which may reflect a read error. V usage is TRBV4-3 and J usage is TRBJ1-1; D gene unclear. CDR3 size: 16 residues. CDR1 and CDR2 from the germline V gene are LGHNA and YSLEER. CDR3 loop: CASSQEPQPLGTVAFF. Here the CDR3 DNA reads TGCGCCAGCAGCCAAGAGCCTCAACCCCTTGGCACTGTAGCTTTCTTT.

V and J are TRBV6-2 or TRBV6-3 and TRBJ1-1, with 7 bases identical to TRBD1. The CDR3 is 15 residues long. Trimming at V came to 0 bases and at J to 2 bases, leaving 3 bases not matched to a gene. Germline V gene lookup returns CDR1 MNHEY and CDR2 SVGEGT. Here the CDR3 reads CASSYSGQINTEAFF. The DNA of the CDR3 is TGTGCCAGCAGTTACTCGGGACAGATCAACACTGAAGCTTTCTTT.

This clonotype was counted at least ten times. This chain links TRBV11-2 with TRBJ2-3; 12 nucleotides match TRBD2. The trim removed 1 base at V and 4 bases at J, leaving 9 bases unmatched. This CDR3 is built from 18 residues. Germline CDR1 reads SGHAT; CDR2 reads FQNNGV. The CDR3 DNA reads as TGTGCCAGCAGCTTAGGCACTAGCGGGGGGCTGTGGGCAGATACGCAGTATTTT. It translates to CASSLGTSGGLWADTQYF.

There are a few counts of this clonotype. The V and J genes are TRBV4-2 and TRBJ1-2; D unclear. The V gene lost 0 bases and the J gene lost 8 bases, with 16 bases spanning the gap. The V gene's germline CDR1 is LGHNA and CDR2 YNFKEQ. This CDR3 is built from 15 residues. For the CDR3, the DNA is TGTGCCAGCAGCCAAGATCTGGCGGGCAGTCGGGGCTACACCTTC. Translated: CASSQDLAGSRGYTF.

V and J are TRBV6-5 and TRBJ1-5; D is perhaps TRBD1 (6 bases). Trimming left V 8 bases short and J 4 bases short, with 18 bases between. The CDR3 spans 15 residues. In germline, CDR1 is MNHEY, CDR2 SVGAGI. The CDR3 region has the DNA TGTGCCAGCGACGCCGGCAGGGGATTTAATCAGCCCCAGCATTTT. Residues: CASDAGRGFNQPQHF.